This section outlines one TCR beta chain sequence together with its context. The antigen remains undetermined. The data originate from a study of cytomegalovirus exposure and HLA in healthy donors. Study summary: Some 85 million unique TCRs from HLA-typed donors were held in an early data release.

Study results and caveats: Sequencing depth across donors, presence/absence analyses assumed, was roughly uniform. Accurate prediction of most subjects' HLA-A and HLA-B alleles from TCR beta sequences was reported.

Vbeta (60) and Jbeta (13) primers were used in the PCR. Assay used: immunoSEQ multiplex PCR; TCRdb lists only in-frame clones, some missing. Of fewer than 150,000 clones detected, about three quarters appear once; the ten largest clones hold nearly 7%. Per germline, CDR1 SGHAT and CDR2 FQNNGV. The CDR3 runs to 13 residues. Trimming removed 2 bases from V and 7 bases from J; junction bases left unmatched: 3. Sequences were obtained from PBMCs. The TCR comes from a man aged 35-49 years in good health and CMV-seropositive. The V gene is TRBV11-2, the J gene TRBJ1-2, with 8 bases aligning to TRBD1. The CDR3 spells CASSLQGAFGYTF. CDR3 nucleotides: TGTGCCAGCAGCTTACAGGGGGCTTTTGGCTACACCTTC.